The table lists the clone carrying this TCR beta chain with a few counts. Its antigen remains unknown. This sample was taken from a study of T cells after yellow fever vaccination. Study-level results: The study noted that FACS-sorted repertoires could contain abundant clonotypes contaminating from the bulk population. Booster sampling recovered most clones from primary vaccination (under 97% CD4, around 90% CD8).

The ends were cut back, 1 base at V and 0 bases at J, with 11 bases in the middle. Per germline, CDR1 MGHRA and CDR2 YSYEKL. The CDR3 covers 16 residues. A universal primer site and UMIs were added as TCR cDNA was made by 5'RACE template switching. TCRdb processed the 5' RACE reads anew with MiXCR; each CDR3 protein has one entry. The sample has roughly 330,000 distinct CDR3 sequences; roughly 4% are singletons. This receptor was obtained from a man between 18 and 29 years old who received the YFV17D yellow fever vaccine. The sample in question was PBMCs, obtained 5 days after the yellow fever booster vaccination. This chain uses TRBV4-1 with TRBJ2-3; D uncertain. CDR3 loop: CASSQGTIGSTDTQYF. The CDR3 coding sequence is TGCGCCAGCAGCCAAGGCACAATTGGTAGCACAGATACGCAGTATTTT.